This note documents a single T cell receptor (beta chain) sequence. Its antigen remains unknown. Gene names and germline match the mouse. The read is 1 residue too short to cover the CDR3 end, so that end is filled in from the germline J gene. TCRdb's copy holds only in-frame clones and misses some; the assay was immunoSEQ multiplex PCR. Of roughly 3,200 clones listed, about 50% are singletons. This sample is drawn from a study of tissue T cells after allogeneic stem cell transplantation. CDR1 and CDR2 (germline): KGHPV, FQNQEV (reference sequence). Between the trimmed V and J ends, which lost 6 bases and 2 bases, there was a span of 9 bases. CDR3 length: 13 residues. Indicated time point: mouse harvest day 14 after allogeneic transplant. Each mouse received 10^7 T-cell-depleted marrow cells plus 10^6 splenic CD5+ T cells by tail vein. Mice had MHC-mismatched B6 into BALB/c GVHD, sampled day 7 or 14.

Study-wide points: Across patients, clones rarely overlapped, yet motif clusters were shared tissue-specifically.

V and J are TRBV26 and TRBJ2-5; no definite D call. Sequenced input: gut tissue. The sequence came from a female BALB/c mouse given C57BL/6 T cells with graft-versus-host disease after an allogeneic hematopoietic cell transplant. CDR3 DNA (partial): TGTGCCAGCAGGCAGATTGGCCAAGACACCCAGTAC. Its protein product is CASRQIGQDTQY. From start to end, the CDR3 is CASRQIGQDTQYF. Full variable domain (remainder filled in from reference TRBV26 and TRBJ2-5): NSKVIQTPRYLVKGQGQKAKMRCIPEKGHPVVFWYQQNKNNEFKFLINFQNQEVLQQIDMTEKRFSAECPSNSPCSLEIQSSEAGDSALYLCASRQIGQDTQYFGPGTRLLVL.